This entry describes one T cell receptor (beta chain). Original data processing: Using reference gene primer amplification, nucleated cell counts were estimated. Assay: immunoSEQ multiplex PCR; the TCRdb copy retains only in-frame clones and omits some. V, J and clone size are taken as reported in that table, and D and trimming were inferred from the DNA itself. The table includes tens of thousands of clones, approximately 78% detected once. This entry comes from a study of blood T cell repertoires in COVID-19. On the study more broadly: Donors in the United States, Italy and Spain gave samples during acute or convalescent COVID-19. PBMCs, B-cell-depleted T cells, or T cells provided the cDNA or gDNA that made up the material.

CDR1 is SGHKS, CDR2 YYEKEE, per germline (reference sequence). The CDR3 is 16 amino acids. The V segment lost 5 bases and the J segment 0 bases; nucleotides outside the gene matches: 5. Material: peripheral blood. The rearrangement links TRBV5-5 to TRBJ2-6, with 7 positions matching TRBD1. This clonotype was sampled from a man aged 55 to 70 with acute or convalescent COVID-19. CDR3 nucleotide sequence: TGTGCCAGCAGTTTCGACAGGGCCTCTGGGGCCAACGTCCTGACTTTC. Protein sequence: CASSFDRASGANVLTF.